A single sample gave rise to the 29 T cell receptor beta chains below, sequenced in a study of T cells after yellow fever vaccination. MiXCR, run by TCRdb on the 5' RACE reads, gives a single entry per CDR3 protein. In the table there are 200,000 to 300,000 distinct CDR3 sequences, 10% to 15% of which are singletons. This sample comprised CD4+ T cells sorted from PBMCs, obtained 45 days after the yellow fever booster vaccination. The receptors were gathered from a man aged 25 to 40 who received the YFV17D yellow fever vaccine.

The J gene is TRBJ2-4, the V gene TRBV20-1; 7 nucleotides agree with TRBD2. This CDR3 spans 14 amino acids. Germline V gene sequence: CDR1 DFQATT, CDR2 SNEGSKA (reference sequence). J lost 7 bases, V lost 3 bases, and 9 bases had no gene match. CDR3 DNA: TGCAGTGCTAGTAGAGGGGAACTAGCGAACATTCAGTACTTC. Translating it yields CSASRGELANIQYF.

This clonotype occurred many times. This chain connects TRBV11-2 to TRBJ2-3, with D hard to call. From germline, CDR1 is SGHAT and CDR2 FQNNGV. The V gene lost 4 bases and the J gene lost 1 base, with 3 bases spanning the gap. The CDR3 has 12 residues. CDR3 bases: TGTGCCAGCAGCTCTGGCACAGATACGCAGTATTTT. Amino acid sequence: CASSSGTDTQYF. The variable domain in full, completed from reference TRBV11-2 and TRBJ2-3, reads EAGVAQSPRYKIIEKRQSVAFWCNPISGHATLYWYQQILGQGPKLLIQFQNNGVVDDSQLPKDRFSAERLKGVDSTLKIQPAKLEDSAVYLCASSSGTDTQYFGPGTRLTVL.

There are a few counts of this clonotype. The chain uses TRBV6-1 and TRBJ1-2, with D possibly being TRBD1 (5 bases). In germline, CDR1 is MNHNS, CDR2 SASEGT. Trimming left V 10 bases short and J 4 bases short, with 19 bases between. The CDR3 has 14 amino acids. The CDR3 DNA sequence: TGTGCCACCCACCCGGCGACAGCAAGCTATGGCTACACCTTC. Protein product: CATHPATASYGYTF.

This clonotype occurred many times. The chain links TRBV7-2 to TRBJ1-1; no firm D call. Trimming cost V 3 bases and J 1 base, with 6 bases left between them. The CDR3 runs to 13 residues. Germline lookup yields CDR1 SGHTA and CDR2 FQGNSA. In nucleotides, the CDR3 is TGTGCCAGCAGCTTGGTGGGGAACACTGAAGCTTTCTTT. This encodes CASSLVGNTEAFF.

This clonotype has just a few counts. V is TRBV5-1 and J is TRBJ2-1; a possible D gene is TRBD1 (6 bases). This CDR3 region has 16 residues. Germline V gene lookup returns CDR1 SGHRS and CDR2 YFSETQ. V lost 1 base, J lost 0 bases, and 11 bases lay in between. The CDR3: CASSLFGQSSYNEQFF. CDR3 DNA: TGCGCCAGCAGCTTGTTTGGACAGAGCTCCTACAATGAGCAGTTCTTC.

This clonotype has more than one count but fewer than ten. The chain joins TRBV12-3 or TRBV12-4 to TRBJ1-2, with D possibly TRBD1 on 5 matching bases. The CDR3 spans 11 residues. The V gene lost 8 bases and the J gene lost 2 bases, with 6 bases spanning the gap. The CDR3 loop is CASGQNYGYTF. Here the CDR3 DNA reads TGTGCCAGCGGACAAAACTATGGCTACACCTTC.

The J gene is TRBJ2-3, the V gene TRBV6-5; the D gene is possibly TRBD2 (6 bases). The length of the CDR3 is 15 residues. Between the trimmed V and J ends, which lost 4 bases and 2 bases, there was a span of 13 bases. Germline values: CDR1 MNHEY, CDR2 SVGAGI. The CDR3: CASSLELAVTDTQYF. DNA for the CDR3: TGTGCCAGCAGTTTGGAATTAGCGGTCACAGATACGCAGTATTTT.

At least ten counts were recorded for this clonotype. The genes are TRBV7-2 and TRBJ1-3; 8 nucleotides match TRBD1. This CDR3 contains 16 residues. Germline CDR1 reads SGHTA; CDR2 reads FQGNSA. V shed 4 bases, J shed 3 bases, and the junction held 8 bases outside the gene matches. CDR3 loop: CASSSGTGRGGNTIYF. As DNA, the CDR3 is TGTGCCAGCAGCTCCGGGACAGGACGCGGTGGAAACACCATATATTTT.

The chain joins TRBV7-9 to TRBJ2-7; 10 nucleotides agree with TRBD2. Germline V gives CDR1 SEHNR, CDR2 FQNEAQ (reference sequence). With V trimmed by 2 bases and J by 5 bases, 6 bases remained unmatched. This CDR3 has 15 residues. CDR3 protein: CASSLLAGVRDEQYF. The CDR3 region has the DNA TGTGCCAGCAGCTTACTAGCGGGAGTCCGGGACGAGCAGTACTTC.

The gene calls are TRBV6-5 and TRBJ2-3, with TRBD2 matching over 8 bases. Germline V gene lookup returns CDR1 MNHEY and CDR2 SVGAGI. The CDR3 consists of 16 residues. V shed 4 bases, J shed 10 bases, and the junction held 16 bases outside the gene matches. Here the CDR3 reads CASSSREGWEVSAQYF. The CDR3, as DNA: TGTGCCAGCAGTTCCCGGGAGGGATGGGAGGTTAGCGCGCAGTATTTT.

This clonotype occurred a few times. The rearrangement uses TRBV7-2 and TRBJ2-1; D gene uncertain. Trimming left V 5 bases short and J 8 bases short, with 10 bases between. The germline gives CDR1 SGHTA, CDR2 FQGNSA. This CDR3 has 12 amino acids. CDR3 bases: TGTGCCAGCAGCCCCGTCCTCGATGAGCAGTTCTTC. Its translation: CASSPVLDEQFF.

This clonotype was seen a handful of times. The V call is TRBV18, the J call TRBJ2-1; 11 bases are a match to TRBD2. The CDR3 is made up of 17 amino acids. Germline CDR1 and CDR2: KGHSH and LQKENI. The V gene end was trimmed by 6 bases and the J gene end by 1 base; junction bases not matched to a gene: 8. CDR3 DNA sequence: TGTGCCAGCTCTCCCCTAGCGGGAGGTCGTTCCTACAATGAGCAGTTCTTC. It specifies CASSPLAGGRSYNEQFF.

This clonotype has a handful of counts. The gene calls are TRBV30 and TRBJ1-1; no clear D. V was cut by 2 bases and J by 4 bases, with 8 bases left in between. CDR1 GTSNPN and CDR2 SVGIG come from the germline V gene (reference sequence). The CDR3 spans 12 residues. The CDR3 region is CAWSPGSTEAFF. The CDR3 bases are TGTGCCTGGAGTCCGGGGAGCACTGAAGCTTTCTTT.

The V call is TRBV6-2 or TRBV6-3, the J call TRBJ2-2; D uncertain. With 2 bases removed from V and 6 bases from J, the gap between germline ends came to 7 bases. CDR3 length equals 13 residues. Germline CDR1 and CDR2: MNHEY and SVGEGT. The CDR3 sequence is CASSYGVAGELFF. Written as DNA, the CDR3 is TGTGCCAGCAGTTACGGGGTAGCCGGGGAGCTGTTTTTT.

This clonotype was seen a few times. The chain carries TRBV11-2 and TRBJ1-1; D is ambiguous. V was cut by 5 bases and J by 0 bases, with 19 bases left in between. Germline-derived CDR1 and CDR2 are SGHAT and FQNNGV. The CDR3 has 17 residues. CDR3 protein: CASSPLGQLFLNTEAFF. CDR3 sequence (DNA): TGTGCCAGCAGCCCCCTCGGCCAGTTATTCCTGAACACTGAAGCTTTCTTT.

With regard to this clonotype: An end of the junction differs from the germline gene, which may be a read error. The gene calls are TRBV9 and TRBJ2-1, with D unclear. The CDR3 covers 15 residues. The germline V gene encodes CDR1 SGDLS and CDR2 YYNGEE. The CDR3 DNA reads TGTGCCAGCAGCGTAGTCGGAAACTCCAACAATGAGCAGTTCTTC. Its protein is CASSVVGNSNNEQFF.

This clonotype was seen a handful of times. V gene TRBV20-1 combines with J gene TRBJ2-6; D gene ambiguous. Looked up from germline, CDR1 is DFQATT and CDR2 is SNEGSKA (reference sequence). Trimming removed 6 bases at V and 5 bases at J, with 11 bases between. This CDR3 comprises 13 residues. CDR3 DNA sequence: TGCAGTGCGCCTTCTACCTGGGCCAACGTCCTGACTTTC. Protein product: CSAPSTWANVLTF.

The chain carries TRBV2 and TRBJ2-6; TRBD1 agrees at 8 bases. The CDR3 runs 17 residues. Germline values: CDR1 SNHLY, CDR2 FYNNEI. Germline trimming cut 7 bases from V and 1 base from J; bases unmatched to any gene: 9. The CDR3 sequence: CASTVQGALSGANVLTF. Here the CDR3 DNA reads TGTGCCAGCACTGTCCAGGGGGCGTTATCTGGGGCCAACGTCCTGACTTTC.

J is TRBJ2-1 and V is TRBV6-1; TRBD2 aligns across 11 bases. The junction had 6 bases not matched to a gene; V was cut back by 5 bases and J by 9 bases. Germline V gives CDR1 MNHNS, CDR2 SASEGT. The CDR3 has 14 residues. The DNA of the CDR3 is TGTGCCAGCAGTCGACTAGCGGGACTGCCTGAGCAGTTCTTC. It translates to CASSRLAGLPEQFF.

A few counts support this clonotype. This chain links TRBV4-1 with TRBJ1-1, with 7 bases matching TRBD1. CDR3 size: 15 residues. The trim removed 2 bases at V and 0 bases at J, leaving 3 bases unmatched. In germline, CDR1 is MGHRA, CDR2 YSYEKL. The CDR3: CASSQPDRLNTEAFF. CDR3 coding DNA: TGCGCCAGCAGCCAACCGGACAGGCTGAACACTGAAGCTTTCTTT.

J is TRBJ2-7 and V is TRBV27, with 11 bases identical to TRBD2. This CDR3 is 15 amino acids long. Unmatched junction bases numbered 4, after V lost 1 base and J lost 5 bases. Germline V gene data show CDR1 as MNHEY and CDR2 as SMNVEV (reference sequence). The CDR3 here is CASSLYSGRDNEQYF. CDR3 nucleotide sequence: TGTGCCAGCAGTTTATATAGCGGGAGGGATAACGAGCAGTACTTC.

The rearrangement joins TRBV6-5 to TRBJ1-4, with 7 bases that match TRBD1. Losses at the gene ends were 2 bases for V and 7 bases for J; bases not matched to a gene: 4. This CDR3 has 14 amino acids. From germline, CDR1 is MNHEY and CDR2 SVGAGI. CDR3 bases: TGTGCCAGCAGTTACGGGACAGTTCGTGAAAAACTGTTTTTT. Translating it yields CASSYGTVREKLFF.

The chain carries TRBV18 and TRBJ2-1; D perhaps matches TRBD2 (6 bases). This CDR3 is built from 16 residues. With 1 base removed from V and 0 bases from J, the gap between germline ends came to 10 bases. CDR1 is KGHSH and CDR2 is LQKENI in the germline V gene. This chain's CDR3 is CASSPLADPSYNEQFF. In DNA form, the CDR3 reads TGTGCCAGCTCACCACTAGCGGACCCCTCCTACAATGAGCAGTTCTTC.

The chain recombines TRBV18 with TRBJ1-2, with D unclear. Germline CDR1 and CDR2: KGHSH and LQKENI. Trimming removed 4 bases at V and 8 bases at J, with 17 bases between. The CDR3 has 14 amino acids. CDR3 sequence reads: CASSLTTTSEGYTF. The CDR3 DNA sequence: TGTGCCAGCTCACTGACGACAACCTCTGAAGGCTACACCTTC.

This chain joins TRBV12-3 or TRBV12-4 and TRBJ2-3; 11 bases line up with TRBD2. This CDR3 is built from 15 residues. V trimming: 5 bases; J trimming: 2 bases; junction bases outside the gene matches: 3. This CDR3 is CASSGTSGFTDTQYF. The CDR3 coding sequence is TGTGCCAGCAGTGGGACTAGCGGTTTCACAGATACGCAGTATTTT.

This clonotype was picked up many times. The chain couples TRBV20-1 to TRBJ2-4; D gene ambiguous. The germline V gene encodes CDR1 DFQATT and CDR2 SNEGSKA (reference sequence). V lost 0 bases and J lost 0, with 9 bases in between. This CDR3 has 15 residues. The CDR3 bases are TGCAGTGCTAGAGATCCAAGTCTAGCCAAAAACATTCAGTACTTC. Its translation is CSARDPSLAKNIQYF.

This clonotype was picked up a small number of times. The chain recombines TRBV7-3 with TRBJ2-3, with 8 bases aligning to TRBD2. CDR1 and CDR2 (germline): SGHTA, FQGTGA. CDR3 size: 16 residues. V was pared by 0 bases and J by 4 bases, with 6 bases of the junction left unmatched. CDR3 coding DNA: TGTGCCAGCAGCTTAACATCGGGAGGGTTGGCAGATACGCAGTATTTT. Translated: CASSLTSGGLADTQYF.

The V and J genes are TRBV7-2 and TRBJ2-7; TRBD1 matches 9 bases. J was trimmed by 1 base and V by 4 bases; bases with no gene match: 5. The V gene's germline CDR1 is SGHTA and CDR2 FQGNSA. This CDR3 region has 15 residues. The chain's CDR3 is CASSSTGTGSYEQYF. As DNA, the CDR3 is TGTGCCAGCAGCTCCACAGGGACAGGGTCCTACGAGCAGTACTTC. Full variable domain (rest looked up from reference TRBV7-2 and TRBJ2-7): GAGVSQSPSNKVTEKGKDVELRCDPISGHTALYWYRQSLGQGLEFLIYFQGNSAPDKSGLPSDRFSAERTGGSVSTLTIQRTQQEDSAVYLCASSSTGTGSYEQYFGPGTRLTVT.

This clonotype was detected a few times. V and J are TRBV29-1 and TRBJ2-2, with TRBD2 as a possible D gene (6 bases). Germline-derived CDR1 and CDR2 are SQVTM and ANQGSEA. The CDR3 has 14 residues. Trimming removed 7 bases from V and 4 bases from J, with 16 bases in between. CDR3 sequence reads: CSAEGPQITGELFF. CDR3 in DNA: TGCAGCGCGGAGGGGCCGCAAATCACCGGGGAGCTGTTTTTT.